The T cell receptor (beta chain) described here comes from a study of identical twins. Healthy Caucasian donors formed the entire cohort. Carrying unique molecular identifiers, the cDNA also gained a universal primer site through template switching. TCRdb re-analysed the 5' RACE reads in MiXCR, keeping a single row per CDR3 protein. Here the sample spans about 260,000 distinct CDR3 sequences, roughly 7% being singletons. Trimming left V 4 bases short and J 2 bases short, with 17 bases between. There are 17 residues in the CDR3. Germline CDR1 is KGHDR and CDR2 is SFDVKD. These sequences were also reported in another study, on yellow fever vaccine responses in identical twins.

Sample: memory (CD45RO+) T cells sorted from blood. The V and J genes are TRBV24-1 and TRBJ2-1; maybe TRBD2 (5 bases). This TCR derives from a woman aged 18-29 years in good health. This CDR3 reads CATSDEGRAGAYNEQFF. CDR3 coding DNA: TGTGCCACCAGTGACGAGGGCCGGGCCGGCGCCTACAATGAGCAGTTCTTC.